This TCR beta chain was sequenced in a study of T-cell memory formation after mild COVID-19. Study-level background: TCR clusters mostly belonged to single donors.

This clonotype was observed a few times. Its antigen is still unknown. General study points: Largely, contracting CD4+ clones fell within CM and EM, and contracting CD8+ clones within EMRA.

This CDR3 spans 13 amino acids. The V end lost 5 bases, the J end lost 0 bases, and 8 bases lay between the germline ends. Per germline, CDR1 GTSNPN and CDR2 SVGIG (reference sequence). After 5'RACE with constant-segment primers, TCR alpha and TCR beta cDNA libraries carrying sample barcodes and UMIs were obtained. MiXCR, applied by TCRdb to the 5' RACE reads, yields one record per CDR3 protein. The data show 220,000 or so distinct CDR3 sequences, about 9.2% seen once. The clonotype originates from a man aged 18 to 30 who had mild COVID-19 (a few samples of this study predate the infection). Cell type and time point are not known. The rearrangement links TRBV30 to TRBJ1-5; D not resolved. Source material: PBMCs or a T cell subset sorted from them (not recorded which). CDR3 bases: TGTGCCTGGGGACGGGATAGCAATCAGCCCCAGCATTTT. Translation: CAWGRDSNQPQHF.